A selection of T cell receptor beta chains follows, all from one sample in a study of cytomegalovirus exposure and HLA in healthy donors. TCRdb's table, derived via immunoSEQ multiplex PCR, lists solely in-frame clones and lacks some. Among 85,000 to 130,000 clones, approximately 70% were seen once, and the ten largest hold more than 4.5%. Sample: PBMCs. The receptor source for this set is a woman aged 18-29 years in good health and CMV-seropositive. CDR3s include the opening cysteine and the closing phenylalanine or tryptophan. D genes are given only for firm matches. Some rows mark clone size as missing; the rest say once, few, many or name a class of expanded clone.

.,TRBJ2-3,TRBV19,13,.,TGTGCCAGTAGTCCCCGGACAGCCGATACGCAGTATTTT,CASSPRTADTQYF
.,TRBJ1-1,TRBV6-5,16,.,TGTGCCAGCAGTTACTCCCCCCCTACGGGGAACACTGAAGCTTTCTTT,CASSYSPPTGNTEAFF
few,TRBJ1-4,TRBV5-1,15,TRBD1,TGCGCCAGCAAAGGTCCGACAGGGGACGTAGAAAAACTGTTTTTT,CASKGPTGDVEKLFF
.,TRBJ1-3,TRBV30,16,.,TGTGCCTGGACATCACCACAAGGGGCATCGGGAAACACCATATATTTT,CAWTSPQGASGNTIYF
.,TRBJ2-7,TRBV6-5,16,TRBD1,TGTGCCAGCAGTTGGATCCGGACAGGCATAACCTACGAGCAGTACTTC,CASSWIRTGITYEQYF
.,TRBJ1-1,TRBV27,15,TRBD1,TGTGCCAGCAGTCGACCGGGGACAGGGGCCGTTGAAGCTTTCTTT,CASSRPGTGAVEAFF
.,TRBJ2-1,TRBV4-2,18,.,TGTGCCAGCAGCCACTCCATGGAGGGCACCCCTTCCTACAATGAGCAGTTCTTC,CASSHSMEGTPSYNEQFF
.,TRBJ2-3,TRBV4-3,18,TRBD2,TGCGCCAGCAGCCAAGAAGTACTAGCGGGAGTAGTAATAGATACGCAGTATTTT,CASSQEVLAGVVIDTQYF
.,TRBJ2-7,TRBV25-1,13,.,TGTGCCAGCAGCCCCCCGGGTCCCTACGAGCAGTACTTC,CASSPPGPYEQYF
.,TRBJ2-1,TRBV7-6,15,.,TGTGCCAGCAGCCAGTTTGAGGAAGGTTGGAATGAGCAGTTCTTC,CASSQFEEGWNEQFF
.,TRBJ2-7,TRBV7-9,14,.,TGTGCCAGCAGCTTATCAGGGTTAACCTACGAGCAGTACTTC,CASSLSGLTYEQYF
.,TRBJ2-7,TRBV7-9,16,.,TGTGCCAGCAGCTTGGGGGTGGGCGCGGGACCCTACGAGCAGTACTTC,CASSLGVGAGPYEQYF
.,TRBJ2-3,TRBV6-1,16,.,TGTGCCAGCAGTGCAGGCAGGGGTACGAGCACAGATACGCAGTATTTT,CASSAGRGTSTDTQYF
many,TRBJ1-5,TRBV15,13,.,TGTGCCACCAGCAGGGGCCTTTATCAGCCCCAGCATTTT,CATSRGLYQPQHF
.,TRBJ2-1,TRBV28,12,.,TGTGCCTCAACGGTTTCCTACAATGAGCAGTTCTTC,CASTVSYNEQFF
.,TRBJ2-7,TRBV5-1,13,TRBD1,TGCGCCAGCAGTTGGGACAGCACGGGAGAGCAGTACTTC,CASSWDSTGEQYF
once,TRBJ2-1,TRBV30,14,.,TGTGCCTGGAGTGTGACGCGCCCTAGTAATGAGCAGTTCTTC,CAWSVTRPSNEQFF
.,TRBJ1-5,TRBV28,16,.,TGTGCCAGCAGCCTAAGTAGAGGGTATAGCAATCAGCCCCAGCATTTT,CASSLSRGYSNQPQHF
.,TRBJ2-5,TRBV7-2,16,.,TGTGCCAGCAGCTTAGGTACGGGGGGCATCCAAGAGACCCAGTACTTC,CASSLGTGGIQETQYF
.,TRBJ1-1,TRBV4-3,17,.,TGCGCCAGCAGCCAAGATCCAGGGACTGCCGCCAACACTGAAGCTTTCTTT,CASSQDPGTAANTEAFF
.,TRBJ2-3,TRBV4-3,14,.,TGCGCCAGCTCCCAGGGTTCTGGCACAGATACGCAGTATTTT,CASSQGSGTDTQYF
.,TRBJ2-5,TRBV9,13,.,TGTGCCAGCAGCCCCCGCCCGGGAGAGACCCAGTACTTC,CASSPRPGETQYF
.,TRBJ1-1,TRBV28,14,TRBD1,TGTGCCATCACCGGGACAGGGCTCTCCCGTGAAGCTTTCTTT,CAITGTGLSREAFF
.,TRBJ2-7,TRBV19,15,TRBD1,TGTGCCAGTAGTATAGCACAGGGGTCGGGCTACGAGCAGTACTTC,CASSIAQGSGYEQYF
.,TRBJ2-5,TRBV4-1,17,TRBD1,TGCGCCAGCAGCCATTCCCCGCGGACAGGGGCGGGGGAGACCCAGTACTTC,CASSHSPRTGAGETQYF
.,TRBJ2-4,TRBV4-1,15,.,TGCGCCAGCAGCCATTATTGGGAGTCCGAAAACATTCAGTACTTC,CASSHYWESENIQYF
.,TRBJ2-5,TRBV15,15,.,TGTGCCACCAGCAGAGAAGGAGGGGATTGGGAGACCCAGTACTTC,CATSREGGDWETQYF
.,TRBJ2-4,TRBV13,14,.,TGTGCCAGCAGCCTCGGGTCAGCCAAAAACATTCAGTACTTC,CASSLGSAKNIQYF
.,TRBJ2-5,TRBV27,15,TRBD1,TGTGCCAGCAGTACACAGGACAGGGTGGGAGAGACCCAGTACTTC,CASSTQDRVGETQYF
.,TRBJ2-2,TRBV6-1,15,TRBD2,TGTGCCAGCAGTGGACTAGCGGGAGGGCCCGGGGAGCTGTTTTTT,CASSGLAGGPGELFF
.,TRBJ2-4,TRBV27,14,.,TGTGCCAGCAGTTCGGACTCGTCCAAAAACATTCAGTACTTC,CASSSDSSKNIQYF
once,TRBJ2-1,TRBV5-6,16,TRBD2,TGTGCCAGCAGCTTACAAGGACTAGCGGTCTACAATGAGCAGTTCTTC,CASSLQGLAVYNEQFF
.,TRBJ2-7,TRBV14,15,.,TGTGCCAGCAGCCAAGATCGTAAGCGATCCTACGAGCAGTACTTC,CASSQDRKRSYEQYF
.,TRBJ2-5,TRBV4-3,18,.,TGCGCCAGCAGCCAAGATCTTGCGACAGGCCTCCTCACGGGGACCCAGTACTTC,CASSQDLATGLLTGTQYF
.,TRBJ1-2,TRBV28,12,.,TGTGCCAGCAGGAGGCTCTCGGGTGGCTACACCTTC,CASRRLSGGYTF
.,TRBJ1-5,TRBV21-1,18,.,TGTGCCAGCAGCAAAAGGAGAAAAAAGGACAGGGGCGAGCAGCCCCAGCATTTT,CASSKRRKKDRGEQPQHF
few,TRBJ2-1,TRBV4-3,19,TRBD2,TGCGCCAGCAGCCCCACGAGGAGGCCTAGCGGGAGCGATTACAATGAGCAGTTCTTC,CASSPTRRPSGSDYNEQFF
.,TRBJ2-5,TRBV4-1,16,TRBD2,TGCGCCAGCAGCCAAGTAGGGCTAGCGGATCAAGAGACCCAGTACTTC,CASSQVGLADQETQYF
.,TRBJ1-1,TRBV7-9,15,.,TGTGCCAGCAGTCTGTCGACGACTGTGAACACTGAAGCTTTCTTT,CASSLSTTVNTEAFF
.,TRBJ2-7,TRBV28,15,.,TGTGCCAGCAGTTTATCCTCCGGGAGACCCTACGAGCAGTACTTC,CASSLSSGRPYEQYF
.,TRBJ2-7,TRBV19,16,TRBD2,TGTGCCAGTAGTATAGACTACCTAGCGGAAAACTACGAGCAGTACTTC,CASSIDYLAENYEQYF
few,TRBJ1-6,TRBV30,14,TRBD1,TGTGCCTGGGGGGGGACAGCCGCTTATTCACCCCTCCACTTT,CAWGGTAAYSPLHF
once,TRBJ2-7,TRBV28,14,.,TGTGCCAGCAGCTCTCGGCGGCAAACTGGCGAGCAGTACTTC,CASSSRRQTGEQYF
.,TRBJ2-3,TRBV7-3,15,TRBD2,TGTGCCAGCAGCCCCCGGACTAGAAGCACAGATACGCAGTATTTT,CASSPRTRSTDTQYF